This T cell receptor beta chain was sequenced in a study of blood T cell repertoires in COVID-19. Some clones are missing from TCRdb's copy, which holds only in-frame ones; the method was immunoSEQ multiplex PCR. The sample has fewer than 250,000 clones, 87% seen once; the top ten hold around 2.6%. Germline V gene lookup returns CDR1 MGHRA and CDR2 YSYEKL. The CDR3 contains 17 residues. V shed 0 bases, J shed 4 bases, and the junction held 6 bases outside the gene matches. Individuals aged about 18 to 100 years were recruited from 24 US areas. The receptor was derived from a young woman with acute COVID-19. Specimen: PBMCs or T cells enriched from blood (not recorded which). The rearrangement uses TRBV4-1 and TRBJ2-7; TRBD2 agrees at 13 bases. For the CDR3, the DNA is TGCGCCAGCAGCCAAGAAGAACGGACTAGCGGGGGATACGAGCAGTACTTC. Its protein product is CASSQEERTSGGYEQYF.